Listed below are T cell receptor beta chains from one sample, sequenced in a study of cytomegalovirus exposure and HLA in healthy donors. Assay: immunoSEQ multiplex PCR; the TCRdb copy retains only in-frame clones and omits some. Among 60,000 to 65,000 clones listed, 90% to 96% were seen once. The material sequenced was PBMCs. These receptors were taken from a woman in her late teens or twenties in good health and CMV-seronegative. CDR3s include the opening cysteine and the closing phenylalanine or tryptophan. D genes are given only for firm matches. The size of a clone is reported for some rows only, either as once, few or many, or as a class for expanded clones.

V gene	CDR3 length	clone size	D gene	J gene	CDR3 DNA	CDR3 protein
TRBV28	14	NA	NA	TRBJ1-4	TGTGCCAGCAGTCCCCCCGGACAAGGCCGAAAACTGTTTTTT	CASSPPGQGRKLFF
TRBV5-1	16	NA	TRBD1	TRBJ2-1	TGCGCCAGCAGCTTGGCCCCAGGGGGCCTAAACAATGAGCAGTTCTTC	CASSLAPGGLNNEQFF
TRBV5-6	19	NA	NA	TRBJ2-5	TGTGCCAGCAGCTTGGGTTGGGGCCGCGGGACAGACCAGGGGGAGACCCAGTACTTC	CASSLGWGRGTDQGETQYF
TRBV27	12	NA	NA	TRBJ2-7	TGTGCCAGCAGCCCGACATACTACGAGCAGTACTTC	CASSPTYYEQYF
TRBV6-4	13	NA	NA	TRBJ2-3	TGTGCCAGCAGTGACTCCAGCGCGGGTACGCAGTATTTT	CASSDSSAGTQYF
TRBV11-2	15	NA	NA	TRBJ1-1	TGTGCCAGCAGCTTAGAGGACAACCCGAACACTGAAGCTTTCTTT	CASSLEDNPNTEAFF
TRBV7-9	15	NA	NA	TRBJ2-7	TGTGCCAGCAGCTTACTGCCTACAGAATCCTACGAGCAGTACTTC	CASSLLPTESYEQYF
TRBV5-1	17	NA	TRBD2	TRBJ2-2	TGCGCCAGCAACAGACTAGCGGGAGATAGGAACACCGGGGAGCTGTTTTTT	CASNRLAGDRNTGELFF
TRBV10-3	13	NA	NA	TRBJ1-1	TGTGCCATCAGTGACCCGTTGAACACTGAAGCTTTCTTT	CAISDPLNTEAFF
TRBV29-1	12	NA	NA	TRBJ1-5	TGCAGCGCCAGGGGAAGTGGCGGGCCCCAGCATTTT	CSARGSGGPQHF
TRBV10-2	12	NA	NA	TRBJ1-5	TGCGCCAGCAGTGAGTCTCTGTCCGTCCAGCATTTT	CASSESLSVQHF
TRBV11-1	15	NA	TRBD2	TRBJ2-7	TGTGCCAGCAGCTGGACTAGCGGGGGGAACTACGAGCAGTACTTC	CASSWTSGGNYEQYF
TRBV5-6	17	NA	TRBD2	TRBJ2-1	TGTGCCAGCAGCTTGGCCGGCGGGGGAAGCTCCTACAATGAGCAGTTCTTC	CASSLAGGGSSYNEQFF
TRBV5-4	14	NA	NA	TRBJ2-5	TGTGCCAGCAGCGAGAGGGCCACCCAAGAGACCCAGTACTTC	CASSERATQETQYF
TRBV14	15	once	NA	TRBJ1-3	TGTGCCAGCAGCCAAGGGAGGGCAGCCGGAAACACCATATATTTT	CASSQGRAAGNTIYF
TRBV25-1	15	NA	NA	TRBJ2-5	TGTGCCAGCAGTGTTCCGGCAGGGTTTAAGGAGACCCAGTACTTC	CASSVPAGFKETQYF
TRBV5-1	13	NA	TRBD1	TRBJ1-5	TGCGCCAGCAGCGGACAGGGTCCCCTGCCCCAGCATTTT	CASSGQGPLPQHF
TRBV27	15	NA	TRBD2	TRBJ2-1	TGTGCCAGCACTACCGGGACTAAAGGTGTCCATGAGCAGTTCTTC	CASTTGTKGVHEQFF
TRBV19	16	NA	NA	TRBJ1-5	TGTGCCAGTAGTATAGGGGACAACTATAGCAATCAGCCCCAGCATTTT	CASSIGDNYSNQPQHF
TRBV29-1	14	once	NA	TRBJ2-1	TGCAGCGTTGTCCTCCCCCCTTCCTACAATGAGCAGTTCTTC	CSVVLPPSYNEQFF
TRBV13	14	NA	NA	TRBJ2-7	TGTGCCAGCAACCAACAGGGACTAACCTACGAGCAGTACTTC	CASNQQGLTYEQYF
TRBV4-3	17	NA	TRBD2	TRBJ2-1	TGCGCCAGCAGCCAAGATCTCGGTAGCGGGACGTACAATGAGCAGTTCTTC	CASSQDLGSGTYNEQFF
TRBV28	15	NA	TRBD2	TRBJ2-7	TGTGCCAGCAGCCCCGGGGGGGTCGACGGGTACGAGCAGTACTTC	CASSPGGVDGYEQYF
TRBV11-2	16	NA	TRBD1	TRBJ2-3	TGTGCCAGCAGCCCGTCGGACAGGGCCCTCACAGATACGCAGTATTTT	CASSPSDRALTDTQYF
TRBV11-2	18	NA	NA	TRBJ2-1	TGTGCCAGCAGCTGGAGGCTGGTTGGGTCAGGAGCCTACAATGAGCAGTTCTTC	CASSWRLVGSGAYNEQFF
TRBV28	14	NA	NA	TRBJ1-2	TGTGCCAGCAGCCCCCCGGGACACAACTATGGCTACACCTTC	CASSPPGHNYGYTF
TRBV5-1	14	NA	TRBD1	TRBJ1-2	TGCGCCAGCAACTCGGGCAGGGGGAACTATGGCTACACCTTC	CASNSGRGNYGYTF
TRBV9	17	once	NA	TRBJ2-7	TGTGCCAGCAGCGGATCCACTGCAGTAGCGCGGGTCTACGAGCAGTACTTC	CASSGSTAVARVYEQYF
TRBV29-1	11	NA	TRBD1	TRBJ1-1	TGCAGCGGTACAGGGGACACTGAAGCTTTCTTT	CSGTGDTEAFF
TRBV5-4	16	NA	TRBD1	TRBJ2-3	TGTGCCAGCAGCCCCATCGGGACAGGGGGTTCAGATACGCAGTATTTT	CASSPIGTGGSDTQYF
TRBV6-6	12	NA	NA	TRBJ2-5	TGTGCCAGCGACAGCAACCAAGAGACCCAGTACTTC	CASDSNQETQYF
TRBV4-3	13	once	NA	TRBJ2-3	TGCGCCAGCAGCGCGCGGGAAGGCGCTACGCAGTATTTT	CASSAREGATQYF
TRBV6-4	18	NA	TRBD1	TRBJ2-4	TGTGCCAGCAGCCCGGGACAGAGCCTCCGACTAGCCAAAAACATTCAGTACTTC	CASSPGQSLRLAKNIQYF
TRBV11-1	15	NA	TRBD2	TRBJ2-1	TGTGCCAGCAGCTTAGGGGCGGGGGGCCACAATGAGCAGTTCTTC	CASSLGAGGHNEQFF
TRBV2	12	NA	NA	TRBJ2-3	TGTGCCAGCAGCCCCGGGGGGACACCGCAGTATTTT	CASSPGGTPQYF
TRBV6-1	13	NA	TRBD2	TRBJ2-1	TGTGCCAGCAGTGAAGGTCGGGGGGTGTGGCAGTTCTTC	CASSEGRGVWQFF
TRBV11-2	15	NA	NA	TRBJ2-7	TGTGCCAGCAGCTTAGGGCTACGGGAACCCTACGAGCAGTACTTC	CASSLGLREPYEQYF
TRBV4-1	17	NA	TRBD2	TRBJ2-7	TGCGCCAGCAGCCAAGATCCCCGGGGGGGGCTAGGGGACGAGCAGTACTTC	CASSQDPRGGLGDEQYF
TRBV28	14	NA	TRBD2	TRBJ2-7	TGTGCCAGCAGTTTTCGCGGGAGTCGGTACGAGCAGTACTTC	CASSFRGSRYEQYF
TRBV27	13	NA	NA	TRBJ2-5	TGTGCCAGCAGTTTCGAAAGGGGGGAGACCCAGTACTTC	CASSFERGETQYF
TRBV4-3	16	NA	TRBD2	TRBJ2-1	TGCGCCAGCAGCCACCGAAGGCGGGACTACAACAATGAGCAGTTCTTC	CASSHRRRDYNNEQFF
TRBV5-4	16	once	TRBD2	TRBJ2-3	TGTGCCAGCAGCTTGGGGAGCGGGATCGGCACAGATACGCAGTATTTT	CASSLGSGIGTDTQYF
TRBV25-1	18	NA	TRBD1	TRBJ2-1	TGTGCCAGCAGTGAATGGTTTATGGGGCAGGGGGACGACAATGAGCAGTTCTTC	CASSEWFMGQGDDNEQFF
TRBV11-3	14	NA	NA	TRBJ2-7	TGTGCCAGCAGCTTAGATTCTGGGACACACGAGCAGTACTTC	CASSLDSGTHEQYF
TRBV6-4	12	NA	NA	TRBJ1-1	TGTGCCAGCAGTGAACGAGGGGGTGAAGCTTTCTTT	CASSERGGEAFF
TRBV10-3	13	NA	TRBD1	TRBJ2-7	TGTGCCATCAGGGGACAGGGGCGGTACGAGCAGTACTTC	CAIRGQGRYEQYF
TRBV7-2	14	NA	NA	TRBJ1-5	TGTGCCAGCAGCCCCCTGGACACCTATCAGCCCCAGCATTTT	CASSPLDTYQPQHF
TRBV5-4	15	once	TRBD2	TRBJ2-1	TGTGCCAGCAGCTTGGCCTCTGCGGGGGGGCCTGAGCAGTTCTTC	CASSLASAGGPEQFF
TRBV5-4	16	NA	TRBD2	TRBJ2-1	TGTGCCAGCACCCCAGGGACTAGCGGGAGTTTCGATGAGCAGTTCTTC	CASTPGTSGSFDEQFF
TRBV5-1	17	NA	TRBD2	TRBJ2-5	TGCGCCAGCAGCTTGGCAATAGCGGGGGCCCCACAAGAGACCCAGTACTTC	CASSLAIAGAPQETQYF
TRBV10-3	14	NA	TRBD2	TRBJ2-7	TGTGCCATCAGTGGGACTAGCGGCACCTACGAGCAGTACTTC	CAISGTSGTYEQYF
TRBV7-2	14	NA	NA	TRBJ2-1	TGTGCCAGCAGCTCAAGAAGACAGGTGGGTGAGCAGTTCTTC	CASSSRRQVGEQFF
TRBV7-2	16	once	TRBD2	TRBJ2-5	TGTGCCAGCAGCACACCGACTAGCGCCTACCAAGAGACCCAGTACTTC	CASSTPTSAYQETQYF
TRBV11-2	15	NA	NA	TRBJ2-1	TGTGCCAGCAGCACAGGGGGGGGCTCCTACAATGAGCAGTTCTTC	CASSTGGGSYNEQFF
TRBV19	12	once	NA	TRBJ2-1	TGTGCCAGTAGTTTTCAGCGGAATGAGCAGTTCTTC	CASSFQRNEQFF
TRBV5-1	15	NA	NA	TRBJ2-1	TGCGCCAGCAGCCCACAGGGGGGGACATACAATGAGCAGTTCTTC	CASSPQGGTYNEQFF
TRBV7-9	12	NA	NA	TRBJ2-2	TGTGCCAGCAGCTTATCGGGGTCCCAGCTGTTTTTT	CASSLSGSQLFF